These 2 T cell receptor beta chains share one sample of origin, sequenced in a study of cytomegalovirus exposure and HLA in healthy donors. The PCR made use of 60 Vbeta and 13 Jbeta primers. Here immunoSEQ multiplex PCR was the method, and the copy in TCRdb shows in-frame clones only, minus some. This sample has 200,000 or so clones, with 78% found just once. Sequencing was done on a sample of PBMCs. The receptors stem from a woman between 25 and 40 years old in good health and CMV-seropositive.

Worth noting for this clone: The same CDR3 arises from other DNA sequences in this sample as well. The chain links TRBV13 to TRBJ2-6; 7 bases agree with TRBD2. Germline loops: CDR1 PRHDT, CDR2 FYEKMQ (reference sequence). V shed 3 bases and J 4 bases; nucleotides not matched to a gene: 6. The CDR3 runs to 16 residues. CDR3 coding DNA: TGTGCCAGCAGCTTTCCGGGGGGAGGGGGGGCCAACGTCCTGACTTTC. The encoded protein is CASSFPGGGGANVLTF.

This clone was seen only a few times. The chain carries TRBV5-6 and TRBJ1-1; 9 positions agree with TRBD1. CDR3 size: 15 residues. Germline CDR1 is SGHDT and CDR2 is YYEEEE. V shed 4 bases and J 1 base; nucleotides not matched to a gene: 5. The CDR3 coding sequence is TGTGCCAGCAGCAGACCGGGACAGGGGAACACTGAAGCTTTCTTT. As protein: CASSRPGQGNTEAFF. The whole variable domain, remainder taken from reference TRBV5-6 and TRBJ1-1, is DAGVTQSPTHLIKTRGQQVTLRCSPKSGHDTVSWYQQALGQGPQFIFQYYEEEERQRGNFPDRFSGHQFPNYSSELNVNALLLGDSALYLCASSRPGQGNTEAFFGQGTRLTVV.